A single sample is the source of the 32 T cell receptor beta chains below, sequenced in a study of beta chain features in type 1 diabetes. The sequenced template was cDNA made from the entire isolated RNA. Some clones are missing from TCRdb's copy, which holds only in-frame ones; the method was immunoSEQ multiplex PCR. The sample contains about 320,000 clones, less than 15% of which appear only once. The source material was central memory CD4+ T cells from blood. These receptors were obtained from a man younger than 40 in good health.

In this sample, this clone turned up a few times. The chain uses TRBV11-2 and TRBJ2-1, with 9 bases fitting TRBD1. The CDR3 has 13 residues. Germline CDR1 SGHAT, CDR2 FQNNGV. Trimming took 5 bases from V and 9 from J; bases not matched to a gene: 5. The CDR3 nucleotides read TGTGCCAGCAGCCAACAGGGGGCCATTGAGCAGTTCTTC. As protein: CASSQQGAIEQFF.

This clone was counted ten times or more. This CDR3 is also generated by other DNA sequences in the sample. The genes are TRBV7-9 and TRBJ2-2; D is uncertain. The germline V and J ends were trimmed by 5 bases and 1 base, with 2 bases remaining between them. The CDR3 is made up of 12 amino acids. The V gene's germline CDR1 is SEHNR and CDR2 FQNEAQ (reference sequence). CDR3 sequence reads: CASSENTGELFF. CDR3 DNA: TGTGCCAGCAGCGAGAACACCGGGGAGCTGTTTTTT.

This chain connects TRBV5-4 to TRBJ1-1; tentative D call: TRBD1 (6 bases). The CDR3 is 17 amino acids. V was shortened by 3 bases and J by 2 bases, with 20 bases between the two germline ends. The germline gives CDR1 SGHNT, CDR2 YYREEE (reference sequence). As DNA, the CDR3 is TGTGCCAGCAGCTCCCCGTACCTAGGACAGCCTAACACTGAAGCTTTCTTT. Protein product: CASSSPYLGQPNTEAFF.

There are a few counts of this clone. This chain uses TRBV7-2 with TRBJ1-4; D perhaps matches TRBD1 (5 bases). V dropped 8 bases and J dropped 8 bases, with 15 bases sitting between them. The V gene's germline CDR1 is SGHTA and CDR2 FQGNSA. CDR3 length: 13 residues. The CDR3 sequence: CASQRGAEEKLFF. The CDR3 DNA reads TGTGCCAGCCAAAGAGGGGCCGAAGAAAAACTGTTTTTT.

The V gene is TRBV11-3, the J gene TRBJ1-2, with D perhaps TRBD1 (5 bases). Trimming took off 6 bases at V and 6 bases at J, with 11 bases between the two ends. Germline V gene lookup returns CDR1 SGHNT and CDR2 YENEEA. The length of the CDR3 is 12 residues. The CDR3 bases are TGTGCCAGCAGTAGGGGCCCCGATGGCTACACCTTC. It specifies CASSRGPDGYTF.

This clone was picked up a small number of times. The rearrangement links TRBV6-1 to TRBJ2-1; 8 bases line up with TRBD1. Trimming took 7 bases from V and 5 from J; bases not matched to a gene: 7. This CDR3 has 14 residues. The germline gives CDR1 MNHNS, CDR2 SASEGT. This chain's CDR3 is CASKGDRGHNEQFF. DNA of the CDR3: TGTGCCAGCAAGGGAGACAGGGGCCACAATGAGCAGTTCTTC.

This sequence joins TRBV9 and TRBJ1-3; 10 bases match TRBD1. Germline assignment: CDR1 SGDLS and CDR2 YYNGEE. The CDR3 loop spans 14 amino acids. V lost 7 bases, J lost 8 bases, and 9 bases stayed unmatched. CDR3 sequence: CASGASGTGDTIYF. For the CDR3, the DNA is TGTGCCAGCGGTGCATCCGGGACAGGGGACACCATATATTTT.

The V gene is TRBV7-3, the J gene TRBJ2-3, with 9 bases matching TRBD2. CDR3 length: 16 amino acids. V shed 3 bases, J shed 0 bases, and the junction held 4 bases outside the gene matches. Per germline, CDR1 SGHTA and CDR2 FQGTGA. The chain's CDR3 is CASSLGAGGSTDTQYF. CDR3 nucleotides: TGTGCCAGCAGCTTGGGCGCGGGAGGGAGCACAGATACGCAGTATTTT.

The chain links TRBV7-2 to TRBJ1-1; D is possibly TRBD1 (6 bases). CDR1 is SGHTA and CDR2 is FQGNSA in the germline V gene. V was cut by 3 bases and J by 3 bases, with 17 bases left in between. The CDR3 runs to 16 residues. CDR3 region: CASSLDGREGDTEAFF. In DNA, the CDR3 is TGTGCCAGCAGCTTGGATGGCAGGGAGGGGGACACTGAAGCTTTCTTT.

The gene calls are TRBV7-9 and TRBJ2-5; the match to TRBD2 covers 11 bases. The CDR3 is made up of 14 amino acids. Germline V gene data show CDR1 as SEHNR and CDR2 as FQNEAQ (reference sequence). Losses at the gene ends were 5 bases for V and 3 bases for J; bases not matched to a gene: 2. The DNA of the CDR3 is TGTGCCAGCAGCCCGGGACTAGCGGAAGAGACCCAGTACTTC. Encoded protein: CASSPGLAEETQYF.

This clone was counted only a few times. The chain uses TRBV7-9 and TRBJ2-1, with D maybe TRBD2 (6 bases). The CDR3 is 15 amino acids. Germline assignment: CDR1 SEHNR and CDR2 FQNEAQ (reference sequence). Trimming cost V 3 bases and J 15 bases, with 24 bases left between them. CDR3 bases: TGTGCCAGCAGCTTGACTCCTCGCGGGGCCTCATCGCCGTTCTTC. It encodes CASSLTPRGASSPFF.

This clone occurred a few times. The chain uses TRBV27 and TRBJ2-5, with 8 bases fitting TRBD1. CDR3 length equals 15 residues. V shed 5 bases, J shed 1 base, and the junction held 6 bases outside the gene matches. Germline-derived CDR1 and CDR2 are MNHEY and SMNVEV (reference sequence). The DNA for the CDR3 is TGTGCCAGCAGTCGGCCTACAGGGGGCCAAGAGACCCAGTACTTC. Encoded protein: CASSRPTGGQETQYF.

V and J are TRBV5-6 and TRBJ2-1, with no clear D. V dropped 0 bases and J dropped 9 bases, with 13 bases sitting between them. This CDR3 has 14 residues. CDR1 and CDR2 from the germline V gene are SGHDT and YYEEEE. DNA for the CDR3: TGTGCCAGCAGCTTGGTGGGGTCTTCCACTGAGCAGTTCTTC. This translates into CASSLVGSSTEQFF.

This clone occurred a few times. This chain links TRBV5-6 with TRBJ1-5, with D possibly matching TRBD1 (6 bases). Germline values: CDR1 SGHDT, CDR2 YYEEEE. V lost 4 bases to trimming and J lost 5 bases, with 13 bases between them. This CDR3 is built from 14 residues. CDR3 bases: TGTGCCAGCAGCGGGGGCGGGGTAGATCAGCCCCAGCATTTT. Translated: CASSGGGVDQPQHF.

This clone was counted only a few times. The V and J genes are TRBV9 and TRBJ2-2, with 8 bases aligning to TRBD2. The germline V gene encodes CDR1 SGDLS and CDR2 YYNGEE. With V trimmed by 6 bases and J by 6 bases, 7 bases remained unmatched. CDR3 length: 14 amino acids. The CDR3 loop reads CASTRAGEAGELFF. The CDR3 DNA reads TGTGCCAGCACTCGAGCGGGAGAGGCCGGGGAGCTGTTTTTT.

Here the CDR3 reads CASSLGLAVEQYF. In DNA, the CDR3 is TGTGCCAGCAGCTTAGGACTAGCAGTCGAGCAGTACTTC. The J gene is TRBJ2-7, the V gene TRBV7-9, with 7 bases lining up with TRBD2. CDR3 size: 13 residues. CDR1 SEHNR and CDR2 FQNEAQ come from the germline V gene (reference sequence). V gave up 1 base and J gave up 6 bases; unmatched junction bases: 3.

There are many counts of this clone. Additional DNA sequences in this sample encode the identical CDR3. The genes are TRBV30 and TRBJ2-4; 7 bases line up with TRBD1. V was clipped by 7 bases and J by 4 bases; unmatched bases: 10. CDR3 size: 14 residues. Germline values: CDR1 GTSNPN, CDR2 SVGIG (reference sequence). The CDR3 is CAFKGDREKNIQYF. Written as DNA, the CDR3 is TGTGCCTTTAAGGGGGACAGAGAAAAAAACATTCAGTACTTC. Full variable domain (missing parts from reference TRBV30 and TRBJ2-4): SQTIHQWPATLVQPVGSPLSLECTVEGTSNPNLYWYRQAAGRGLQLLFYSVGIGQISSEVPQNLSASRPQDRQFILSSKKLLLSDSGFYLCAFKGDREKNIQYFGAGTRLSVL.

The V and J genes are TRBV30 and TRBJ2-3; TRBD2 is a possible D gene (6 bases). Germline CDR1 is GTSNPN and CDR2 is SVGIG (reference sequence). The CDR3 runs 14 residues. V shed 0 bases and J shed 4 bases, with 11 bases lying between them. The CDR3 is CAWSVRGSADTQYF. The CDR3 nucleotides read TGTGCCTGGAGTGTACGGGGGTCCGCAGATACGCAGTATTTT.

The chain is built from TRBV7-7 and TRBJ2-5; 8 bases are a match to TRBD1. The CDR3 covers 16 residues. V dropped 6 bases and J dropped 5; count of bases not matched to a gene: 14. Germline V gives CDR1 SSHAT, CDR2 FNYEAQ (reference sequence). The CDR3 here is CASSSRGRGSRETQYF. The CDR3 region has the DNA TGTGCCAGCAGTTCCAGGGGGCGCGGGTCCAGGGAGACCCAGTACTTC.

At least ten counts were recorded for this clone. The chain couples TRBV4-1 to TRBJ1-2; 9 bases line up with TRBD1. Losses at the gene ends were 4 bases for V and 1 base for J; bases not matched to a gene: 7. The V gene's germline CDR1 is MGHRA and CDR2 YSYEKL. The CDR3 loop spans 16 amino acids. The CDR3, as DNA: TGCGCCAGCAGCCGTTTACAGGGGGCGGTTAACTATGGCTACACCTTC. Protein: CASSRLQGAVNYGYTF.

The chain has TRBV7-9 and TRBJ1-1, with 8 bases fitting TRBD1. This CDR3 has 14 residues. Per germline, CDR1 SEHNR and CDR2 FQNEAQ (reference sequence). With 3 bases clipped from V and 5 bases from J, the junction kept 5 bases outside the gene matches. The CDR3 DNA sequence: TGTGCCAGCAGCTTGCAGGGGGCACAAACTGAAGCTTTCTTT. Protein product: CASSLQGAQTEAFF.

This clone was picked up a small number of times. The chain couples TRBV2 to TRBJ2-7; D is possibly TRBD1 or TRBD2 (6 bases each). Germline CDR1 SNHLY, CDR2 FYNNEI. The CDR3 loop spans 11 amino acids. Trimming shortened V by 8 bases and J by 5 bases, and 10 bases separated the two germline ends. DNA for the CDR3: TGTGCCAGCGCGGGACACCACGAGCAGTACTTC. Translation gives CASAGHHEQYF.

This chain joins TRBV19 and TRBJ1-2; possibly TRBD1 for D (5 bases). Germline values: CDR1 LNHDA, CDR2 SQIVND (reference sequence). The CDR3 loop spans 14 amino acids. Trimming took 4 bases from V and 6 from J, leaving 15 bases between them. The CDR3 DNA reads TGTGCCAGTAGTAACCCCCAGGGTTTAGATGGCTACACCTTC. This codes for CASSNPQGLDGYTF.

There are a few counts of this clone. V usage is TRBV5-5 and J usage is TRBJ1-6, with D unresolved. Germline V gene data show CDR1 as SGHKS and CDR2 as YYEKEE (reference sequence). This CDR3 region has 15 residues. Trimming left V 4 bases short and J 9 bases short, with 17 bases between. For the CDR3, the DNA is TGTGCCAGCAGCGGTTGGGCGAGCAAGCCTTCACCCCTCCACTTT. Translating gives CASSGWASKPSPLHF. The full variable domain, with the rest looked up from reference TRBV5-5 and TRBJ1-6, is DAGVTQSPTHLIKTRGQQVTLRCSPISGHKSVSWYQQVLGQGPQFIFQYYEKEERGRGNFPDRFSARQFPNYSSELNVNALLLGDSALYLCASSGWASKPSPLHFGNGTRLTVT.

V is TRBV7-8 and J is TRBJ2-1; the D is unclear. Trimming removed 1 base at V and 9 bases at J, with 13 bases between. CDR1 and CDR2 (germline): SGHVS, FQNEAQ. This CDR3 is built from 14 residues. CDR3 coding DNA: TGTGCCAGCAGCTTAGATCCCAGGATGGGTGAGCAGTTCTTC. Protein: CASSLDPRMGEQFF.

The gene calls are TRBV7-9 and TRBJ1-1; 9 bases are a match to TRBD1. The trim removed 5 bases at V and 5 bases at J, leaving 12 bases unmatched. Per the germline V gene, CDR1 is SEHNR and CDR2 is FQNEAQ (reference sequence). The CDR3 loop spans 16 amino acids. Written as DNA, the CDR3 is TGTGCCAGCAGCCCGGAACCCGGGACAGGGCAAACTGAAGCTTTCTTT. Protein sequence: CASSPEPGTGQTEAFF. Full variable domain (remainder filled in from reference TRBV7-9 and TRBJ1-1): DTGVSQNPRHKITKRGQNVTFRCDPISEHNRLYWYRQTLGQGPEFLTYFQNEAQLEKSRLLSDRFSAERPKGSFSTLEIQRTEQGDSAMYLCASSPEPGTGQTEAFFGQGTRLTVV.

This clone was observed a few times. Other nucleotide sequences in the sample specify the same CDR3. The rearrangement uses TRBV7-2 and TRBJ2-2; D might be TRBD1 (5 bases). The CDR3 has 15 residues. V lost 1 base, J lost 2 bases, and 8 bases lay in between. Germline V gene sequence: CDR1 SGHTA, CDR2 FQGNSA. The CDR3 spells CASSLVGLNTGELFF. CDR3 bases: TGTGCCAGCAGCTTAGTGGGGCTTAACACCGGGGAGCTGTTTTTT.

In this sample, this clone turned up a few times. This rearrangement joins TRBV19 to TRBJ1-2; D uncertain. This CDR3 spans 11 amino acids. The germline gives CDR1 LNHDA, CDR2 SQIVND (reference sequence). Trimming removed 7 bases at V and 5 bases at J, with 8 bases between. This CDR3 reads CASNSAYGYTF. In nucleotides, the CDR3 is TGTGCCAGTAACTCGGCTTATGGCTACACCTTC.

This clone was seen ten or more times. Other DNA sequences of this sample code for an identical CDR3. This chain uses TRBV7-9 with TRBJ2-1; D may be TRBD1 or TRBD2 (5 bases each). Germline values: CDR1 SEHNR, CDR2 FQNEAQ (reference sequence). This CDR3 region has 15 residues. V was shortened by 1 base and J by 2 bases, with 9 bases between the two germline ends. The CDR3 region has the DNA TGTGCCAGCAGCTTAGGTGGGGGAACCTACAATGAGCAGTTCTTC. Residues: CASSLGGGTYNEQFF.

The chain carries TRBV4-1 and TRBJ1-5; a possible D gene is TRBD1 (5 bases). The V gene lost 1 base and the J gene lost 7 bases, with 17 bases spanning the gap. The CDR3 runs 16 residues. Per the germline V gene, CDR1 is MGHRA and CDR2 is YSYEKL. CDR3 residues: CASSQGVGGEGQPQHF. The CDR3 region has the DNA TGCGCCAGCAGCCAAGGTGTAGGAGGGGAAGGACAGCCCCAGCATTTT.

This rearrangement joins TRBV4-1 to TRBJ1-2, with D unresolved. The V end lost 4 bases, the J end lost 4 bases, and 13 bases lay between the germline ends. CDR1 and CDR2 from the germline V gene are MGHRA and YSYEKL. CDR3 length equals 14 residues. CDR3 loop: CASSPRGTSYGYTF. CDR3 in DNA: TGCGCCAGCAGCCCCCGTGGCACGTCCTATGGCTACACCTTC.

The CDR3 DNA reads TGTGCCAGCAGCTTAACGTTGGAAGACACCATATATTTT. Its protein is CASSLTLEDTIYF. This chain links TRBV7-3 with TRBJ1-3; no firm D call. The CDR3 is made up of 13 amino acids. The germline V and J ends were trimmed by 0 bases and 8 bases, with 8 bases remaining between them. Germline loops: CDR1 SGHTA, CDR2 FQGTGA.